The sequence of this TCR beta chain was determined in a study of T cell responses to AZD1222 COVID-19 vaccine. Findings of the study overall: Compared with day 0, the breadth and depth of the Spike-specific TCR repertoire rose significantly after two doses of AZD1222. Unmutated variant regions are reportedly the target of nearly half of TCRs that are spike-specific.

Regarding this clone: The antigen remains undetermined.

The protocol was immunoSEQ multiplex PCR, while the TCRdb copy is restricted to in-frame clones and leaves out a portion. This table holds tens of thousands of clones, about 90% found once. The CDR3 totals 14 residues. Germline V gives CDR1 SGHTA, CDR2 FQGNSA. The V end lost 1 base, the J end lost 0 bases, and 7 bases lay between the germline ends. This TCR derives from an adult in good health. V gene TRBV7-2 combines with J gene TRBJ2-7; no definite D call. This specimen consisted of peripheral blood, obtained on day 0 of AZD1222 vaccination. CDR3 protein: CASSLGSYSYEQYF. CDR3 DNA: TGTGCCAGCAGCTTAGGGTCATACTCCTACGAGCAGTACTTC.